This entry is about one T cell receptor (beta chain). This specimen comes from a study of T cell responses to AZD1222 COVID-19 vaccine. Sequencing was performed with immunoSEQ multiplex PCR; in TCRdb, only in-frame clones are kept and a portion is missing. Of around 200,000 clones listed, 88% are singletons. The source was peripheral blood, collected 28 days after the second AZD1222 dose. The clonotype was recovered from an adult who received the AZD1222 COVID-19 vaccine.

The DNA of the CDR3 is TGTGCCAGCAGTTACTCGCAGGGTGGACAGCCCCAGCATTTT. Translated, it gives CASSYSQGGQPQHF. This sequence joins TRBV6-5 and TRBJ1-5; a possible D gene is TRBD1 (5 bases). V gave up 0 bases and J gave up 7 bases, with 10 bases separating them. The length of the CDR3 is 14 residues. Germline V lookup: CDR1 MNHEY, CDR2 SVGAGI.